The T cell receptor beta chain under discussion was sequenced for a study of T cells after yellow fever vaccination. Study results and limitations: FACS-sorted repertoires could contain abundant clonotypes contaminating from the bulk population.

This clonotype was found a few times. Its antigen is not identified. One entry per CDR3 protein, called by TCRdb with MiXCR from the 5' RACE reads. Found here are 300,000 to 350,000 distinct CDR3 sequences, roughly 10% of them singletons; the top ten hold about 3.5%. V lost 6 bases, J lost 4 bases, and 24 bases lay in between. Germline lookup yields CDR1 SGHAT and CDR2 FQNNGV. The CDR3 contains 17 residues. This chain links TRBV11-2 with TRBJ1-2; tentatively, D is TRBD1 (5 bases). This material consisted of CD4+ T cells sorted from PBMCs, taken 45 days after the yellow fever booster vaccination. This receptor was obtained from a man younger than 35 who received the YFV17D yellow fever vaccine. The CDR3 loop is CASRPGRGGEVLYGYTF. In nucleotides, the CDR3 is TGTGCCAGCAGACCAGGGCGGGGTGGCGAGGTTCTCTATGGCTACACCTTC.